Detailed here is one TCR beta chain. Its antigen is unknown. Within one base of it there is no much larger clone, and no base qualities were kept. This entry is derived from a study of CD8 T cells in Susac syndrome (dated 2019 in TCRdb). Study-wide context: The study used repertoire sequencing to test whether antigen drove CD8+ T cell activation and differentiation in Susac syndrome.

RNA was extracted with the RNeasy kit and roughly 0.45 to 1 ug was reverse transcribed using random hexamers. TCR beta CDR3 regions were amplified with the immunoSEQ multiplex PCR assay covering 54 Vbeta and 13 Jbeta segments. PCR amplification bias was corrected by using a synthetic template baseline for primer optimization and computational correction. From the authors' description of their analysis: Reads were annotated to V, D and J genes per IMGT and analyzed with immunoSEQ Analyzer, keeping only productive sequences. Clonality was computed as one minus Shannon entropy normalized by log2 of the number of productive unique sequences. Public and private clones were assessed among the 100 most prevalent clones of each patient and control. Susac-specific clones were defined as absent from healthy and MS cohorts, about 1,000 published viral clones and other ImmuneACCESS disease sequences. TCRdb reran the public reads through fastp at Q25 and MiXCR, keeping productive beta chains. Each CDR3 protein appears once, grouped with its most common genes and DNA. TCRdb, not the original authors, processed these V and J calls. The sample records around 170,000 distinct CDR3 sequences, 92% of which are singletons. The ten most abundant clones make up 0.065% to 0.1% of the sample.

High-throughput TCR beta sequencing profiled peripheral blood CD8+ and CD4+ T cells from healthy donors, Susac syndrome patients and multiple sclerosis patients. Healthy donors were included as age- and sex-matched controls. Bulk CD8+ and CD4+ T cells were purified by magnetic negative isolation, whereas CD8+ TEMRA cells were enriched by FACS. Blood was drawn into EDTA tubes, processed within 24 hours, and PBMCs were isolated by density gradient centrifugation. PBMCs intended for TCR sequencing were cryopreserved in liquid nitrogen and thawed later in a water bath at 37 degrees C. A purity of at least 90% was achieved for sorted or isolated CD4+, CD8+ and CD8+ TEMRA cells. Overall study outcomes, separate from this receptor: The TCR sequencing and HLA analysis was acknowledged to have included a relatively small number of individuals.

V is pared back by 3 bases and J by 1 base, with 12 bases lying between the germline termini. Reading from cysteine to phenylalanine, the CDR3 counts 15 amino acids. Here the CDR3 DNA is all that survives: 45 bases in frame from base 1. CDR1 and CDR2 are read off the germline V gene as KGHSH and LQKENI. In this chain, TRBV18 is recombined with TRBJ1-1; a tentative D match to TRBD1 spans 5 bases. The TCR comes from a human donor in good health. The sample taken for sequencing was CD4+ T cells from PBMCs. In nucleotides, the sequence is TGTGCCAGCTCACCCCTCGCAGGGTGGAACACTGAAGCTTTCTTT. Translated, this gives CASSPLAGWNTEAFF.